A selection of T cell receptor beta chains follows, all from one sample in a study of blood T cells in healthy people across ages. TCRdb re-analysed the 5' RACE reads in MiXCR, keeping a single row per CDR3 protein. The data hold about 1.5 million distinct CDR3 sequences, with approximately 43% observed a single time. The sample consisted of blood. Every receptor here comes from a woman aged 18-29 years in good health. The CDR3 runs from the conserved cysteine through the conserved F or W. A D gene is named only where the DNA matches it firmly. Part of the rows lack a size; the others show once, few, many or a class for expanded clones.

J	V	size	D	CDR3	DNA
TRBJ2-1	TRBV20-1	.	.	CSASSPLIYNEQFF	TGCAGTGCTTCAAGCCCTCTTATCTACAATGAGCAGTTCTTC
TRBJ1-2	TRBV6-5	few	.	CASSYSSAVHGYTF	TGTGCCAGCAGTTACAGCTCAGCAGTCCATGGCTACACCTTC
TRBJ1-4	TRBV7-2	few	.	CASSLLSDNEKLFF	TGTGCCAGCAGCTTATTGAGCGATAATGAAAAACTGTTTTTT
TRBJ1-2	TRBV6-2/TRBV6-3	few	.	CASSPTYNYGYTF	TGTGCCAGCAGCCCCACCTACAACTATGGCTACACCTTC
TRBJ2-7	TRBV20-1	.	.	CSARDQKRSYNEQYF	TGCAGTGCTAGAGATCAAAAGCGCTCCTACAATGAGCAGTACTTC
TRBJ2-5	TRBV2	.	TRBD2	CASSVEGTTRNEQYF	TGTGCCAGCAGTGTAGAGGGGACTACTAGAAATGAGCAGTACTTC
TRBJ1-2	TRBV3-1	many	.	CASSQRDNSGGYTF	TGTGCCAGCAGCCAAAGGGACAACTCGGGGGGCTACACCTTC
TRBJ2-1	TRBV4-3	.	.	CASSQDGGDYTSLNEQFF	TGCGCCAGCAGCCAAGATGGGGGCGACTATACCTCCCTCAATGAGCAGTTCTTC
TRBJ2-3	TRBV29-1	few	TRBD1	CSVAWTGTDTQYF	TGCAGCGTCGCCTGGACAGGGACAGATACGCAGTATTTT
TRBJ2-7	TRBV6-5	many	.	CASSYRGDGPHEQYF	TGTGCCAGCAGTTACAGGGGGGATGGGCCCCACGAGCAGTACTTC
TRBJ1-2	TRBV28	once	.	CANSSENYGYTF	TGTGCCAACAGTTCGGAGAACTATGGCTACACCTTC
TRBJ1-2	TRBV10-2	.	.	CASSEMGNYGYTF	TGCGCCAGCAGTGAGATGGGGAACTATGGCTACACCTTC
TRBJ2-7	TRBV11-2	.	.	CASSSLGGHYEQYF	TGTGCCAGCAGCTCCCTTGGGGGCCACTACGAGCAGTACTTC
TRBJ1-1	TRBV7-9	.	.	CASSPEFLILTEAFF	TGTGCCAGCAGCCCTGAGTTTCTCATTCTCACTGAAGCTTTCTTT
TRBJ1-2	TRBV2	.	.	CASSEQGGASKYGYTF	TGTGCCAGCAGTGAACAGGGTGGGGCCTCTAAATATGGCTACACCTTC
TRBJ2-3	TRBV4-1	few	.	CASSSQGTSTDTQYF	TGCGCCAGCAGCTCCCAAGGGACTAGCACAGATACGCAGTATTTT
TRBJ2-5	TRBV29-1	.	.	CSGRGSQETQYF	TGCAGCGGGCGGGGTTCCCAAGAGACCCAGTACTTC
TRBJ2-3	TRBV7-6	few	.	CASSLGVSADTQYF	TGTGCCAGCAGCTTAGGAGTTAGCGCAGATACGCAGTATTTT
TRBJ2-5	TRBV9	many	TRBD1	CASSGTTRDRSQETQYF	TGTGCCAGCAGCGGGACGACCCGGGACAGAAGCCAAGAGACCCAGTACTTC
TRBJ2-3	TRBV9	.	.	CASSVVRGGTSSVFTDTQYF	TGTGCCAGCAGCGTAGTTCGAGGCGGGACTTCCTCCGTTTTCACAGATACGCAGTATTTT
TRBJ2-1	TRBV7-8	.	TRBD2	CASNLQLASGGVNEQFF	TGTGCCAGCAACCTCCAGTTGGCTAGCGGGGGGGTTAATGAGCAGTTCTTC
TRBJ2-3	TRBV5-1	.	.	CASSFDGGRDTQYF	TGCGCCAGCAGCTTTGATGGTGGTCGGGATACGCAGTATTTT
TRBJ1-1	TRBV7-2	.	.	CASSSDNMNTEAFF	TGTGCCAGCAGCTCCGACAATATGAACACTGAAGCTTTCTTT
TRBJ2-3	TRBV7-7	.	.	CASAGVAADTQYF	TGTGCCTCAGCCGGGGTAGCAGCAGATACGCAGTATTTT
TRBJ2-2	TRBV20-1	few	.	CSAPVNTGELFF	TGCAGTGCTCCGGTAAACACCGGGGAGCTGTTTTTT
TRBJ2-1	TRBV6-6	few	TRBD2	CASSYNSGSYNEQFF	TGTGCCAGCAGTTACAATAGCGGGAGCTACAATGAGCAGTTCTTC
TRBJ1-2	TRBV2	few	TRBD1	CASRQGVSYGYTF	TGTGCCAGCAGGCAGGGGGTCAGCTATGGCTACACCTTC
TRBJ1-2	TRBV4-3	.	.	CASSQVAGYNYGYTF	TGCGCCAGCAGCCAAGTCGCCGGGTATAACTATGGCTACACCTTC
TRBJ2-3	TRBV27	.	.	CASSSRQVSTDTQYF	TGTGCCAGCAGTTCCCGACAGGTTTCCACAGATACGCAGTATTTT
TRBJ1-2	TRBV2	.	.	CASSEAPGALGYGYTF	TGTGCCAGCAGTGAAGCGCCGGGGGCTCTCGGCTATGGCTACACCTTC
TRBJ2-3	TRBV14	.	.	CASSRLGAGWAEGDTQYF	TGTGCCAGCAGCCGCCTGGGGGCAGGATGGGCCGAGGGAGATACGCAGTATTTT
TRBJ2-3	TRBV4-1	.	.	CASSRSPGVGPDTQYF	TGCGCCAGCAGCCGATCCCCTGGCGTTGGCCCAGATACGCAGTATTTT
TRBJ2-7	TRBV4-1	.	.	CVGSQRQRGTYEQYF	TGCGTCGGCAGCCAAAGGCAGCGTGGAACCTACGAGCAGTACTTC
TRBJ2-3	TRBV27	.	.	CASSLVSGRLGDTQYF	TGTGCCAGCAGTTTAGTCAGCGGTCGTCTTGGCGATACGCAGTATTTT
TRBJ2-3	TRBV24-1	few	.	CATSDAWGTDTQYF	TGTGCCACCAGTGATGCGTGGGGCACAGATACGCAGTATTTT
TRBJ1-1	TRBV7-9	.	.	CASSFVETAEAFF	TGTGCCAGCAGCTTCGTCGAAACCGCTGAAGCTTTCTTT
TRBJ2-5	TRBV12-3/TRBV12-4	.	.	CASSFLGGGSEETQYF	TGTGCCAGCAGTTTCCTAGGGGGGGGGTCCGAGGAGACCCAGTACTTC
TRBJ2-5	TRBV29-1	few	.	CSVQGTVEETQYF	TGCAGCGTTCAAGGGACGGTTGAAGAGACCCAGTACTTC
TRBJ2-1	TRBV6-1	.	TRBD1	CASSETGTLNEQFF	TGTGCCAGCAGTGAGACAGGGACGCTCAATGAGCAGTTCTTC
TRBJ2-3	TRBV9	few	.	CASSVVATGADTQYF	TGTGCCAGCAGCGTAGTAGCCACTGGGGCAGATACGCAGTATTTT
TRBJ2-1	TRBV9	many	TRBD1	CASSVAFGTGIGRGYNEQFF	TGTGCCAGCAGCGTAGCTTTCGGGACAGGGATAGGTAGGGGCTACAATGAGCAGTTCTTC
TRBJ1-1	TRBV9	.	.	CASSPSGVDTEAFF	TGTGCCAGCAGCCCCAGTGGGGTGGACACTGAAGCTTTCTTT
TRBJ2-3	TRBV4-2	.	.	CASSHLRDGDTQYF	TGTGCCAGCAGCCACCTACGGGACGGAGATACGCAGTATTTT
TRBJ2-7	TRBV6-2/TRBV6-3	many	.	CASSYGTTSWDEQYF	TGTGCCAGCAGTTACGGGACAACCAGCTGGGACGAGCAGTACTTC
TRBJ2-7	TRBV7-2	few	TRBD2	CASSLVLGTSGGYEQYF	TGTGCCAGCAGCTTAGTATTAGGGACTAGCGGGGGTTACGAGCAGTACTTC
TRBJ2-3	TRBV12-3/TRBV12-4	.	.	CASARTDTQYF	TGTGCCAGCGCCAGGACAGATACGCAGTATTTT
TRBJ1-1	TRBV12-3/TRBV12-4	.	.	CASSWGGTNTEAFF	TGTGCCAGCAGTTGGGGGGGCACGAACACTGAAGCTTTCTTT
TRBJ1-1	TRBV7-3	.	.	CASSFRRGAEAFF	TGTGCCAGCAGCTTCCGAAGGGGCGCTGAAGCTTTCTTT
TRBJ2-1	TRBV20-1	.	TRBD1	CSARAGGFGEQFF	TGCAGTGCTAGAGCAGGGGGCTTCGGTGAGCAGTTCTTC
TRBJ2-7	TRBV20-1	once	.	CSATASYEQYF	TGCAGTGCCACAGCCTCCTACGAGCAGTACTTC